This T cell receptor (beta chain) was captured by sequencing in a study of T cell responses to AZD1222 COVID-19 vaccine. General study findings and limits: Repertoires in all cases were sampled only once the peak T cell response had passed. Spike-specific TCR repertoires showed rising breadth and depth after two AZD1222 doses. CD4 TCRs associated with vaccination spanned spike, dominating at 160-218 and 743-854.

This clone was observed a single time. What it binds is unknown. Clones were sequenced by immunoSEQ multiplex PCR, and TCRdb holds only the in-frame ones, with some missing. The sample includes over 200,000 clones, approximately 94% of them seen just once. Deletions cut 3 bases from V and 7 bases from J, with 12 bases between. Germline V CDR1 and CDR2: SGHTA, FQGTGA. The CDR3 sequence is 14 residues long. The TCR was taken from an adult who received the MenACWY meningococcal vaccine as a control. The gene calls are TRBV7-3 and TRBJ2-2; unclear D gene. The specimen comprised peripheral blood, sampled 28 days after the second dose of the MenACWY control vaccine. CDR3 nucleotide sequence: TGTGCCAGCAGCTTCGCAGGTCCGGGCGGGGAGCTGTTTTTT. Encoded protein: CASSFAGPGGELFF.